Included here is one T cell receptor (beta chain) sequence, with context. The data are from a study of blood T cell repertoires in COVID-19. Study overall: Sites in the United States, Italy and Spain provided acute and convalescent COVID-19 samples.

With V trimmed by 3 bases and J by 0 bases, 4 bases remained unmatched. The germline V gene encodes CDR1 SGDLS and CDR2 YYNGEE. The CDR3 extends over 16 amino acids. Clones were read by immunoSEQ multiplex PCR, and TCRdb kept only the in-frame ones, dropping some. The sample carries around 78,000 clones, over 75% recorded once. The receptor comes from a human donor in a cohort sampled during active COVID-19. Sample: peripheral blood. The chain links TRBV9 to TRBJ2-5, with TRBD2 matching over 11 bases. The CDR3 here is CASSAPLAGDQETQYF. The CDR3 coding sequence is TGTGCCAGCAGCGCCCCACTAGCGGGGGACCAAGAGACCCAGTACTTC.